The sequence of this T cell receptor beta chain was determined in a study of beta chain features in type 1 diabetes. For the study at large: Examination spanned about 99 million sorted cells from all samples. Study-wide points: With patients and controls alike, PCR might favor shorter templates to an equal degree.

Sequencing targeted expressed TCRB transcripts, as all isolated RNA had been reverse transcribed. Regulatory, naive and central memory T cell samples averaged roughly 3.5 million reads. Sequencing used immunoSEQ multiplex PCR; TCRdb keeps in-frame clones, though not all of them. The data hold 850,000 to 900,000 clones, with 15% to 20% observed a single time. Only one count was recorded for this clone. Its antigen is currently unknown. Per the germline V gene, CDR1 is SGDLS and CDR2 is YYNGEE. V lost 4 bases to trimming and J lost 3 bases, with 15 bases between them. The CDR3 is made up of 15 amino acids. CD45RO/CCR7/CD25/CD127/CD95/CD27 staining was used to isolate CD4+ naive, central memory, regulatory and stem cell-like memory cells by sorting.

This receptor was taken from a woman between 18 and 30 years old in good health. J is TRBJ2-3 and V is TRBV9; D is undetermined. Input material: naive CD4+ T cells from blood. The chain's CDR3 is CASSPRRAQTDTQYF. The CDR3 DNA follows: TGTGCCAGCAGCCCCCGAAGAGCGCAAACAGATACGCAGTATTTT. Full variable domain (remainder filled in from reference TRBV9 and TRBJ2-3): DSGVTQTPKHLITATGQRVTLRCSPRSGDLSVYWYQQSLDQGLQFLIQYYNGEERAKGNILERFSAQQFPDLHSELNLSSLELGDSALYFCASSPRRAQTDTQYFGPGTRLTVL.